This TCR beta chain originates from a study of radiotherapy plus CTLA-4 blockade in lung cancer (dated by TCRdb to between 2018 and 2020). With respect to the entire study: Among enrolled patients, 15% to 20% had an objective response and 25% to 35% reached disease control. Overall study outcomes, separate from this receptor: After treatment with radiotherapy and ipilimumab, TCR clones that came from tumors expanded in the peripheral blood. Early dynamic changes in blood T cell clones, together with increased serum interferon-beta after radiation, were reported as the strongest predictors of response.

This clone has only one observation. Its antigen is not yet known. Within one base of it there is no much larger clone, and no base qualities were kept. The study evaluated CTLA-4 blockade (ipilimumab) given together with focal radiation therapy in patients who had chemo-refractory metastatic non-small-cell lung cancer. The trim is 4 bases for V and 6 bases for J, with a gap of 15 bases between the germline ends. From its cysteine to its phenylalanine, the CDR3 spans 14 amino acids. The only DNA kept is the CDR3, 42 bases in frame from the first base. CDR1 and CDR2, looked up from the germline V gene, are SGHAT and FQNNGV. Receptor libraries were prepared by the immunoSEQ multiplex PCR assay. Held by TCRdb, this immuneACCESS table contains in-frame sequences only and omits some clones. Under half of the omission traces to an unresolved V gene where checked; the cause of the rest is unknown. The sample records over 50,000 clones, approximately 80% of which are singletons. The ten largest clones add up to around 16% of the sample.

Source: peripheral blood, taken from a patient treated with radiotherapy plus ipilimumab. This TCR came from a human donor with non-small cell lung cancer who had a complete response to radiotherapy plus ipilimumab. The chain uses TRBV11-2 and TRBJ1-1; TRBD1 is possibly the D segment (5 matching bases). The sequenced DNA is TGTGCCAGCAGCTACCCCCGGCAGGGTCCTGAAGCTTTCTTT. The encoded protein is CASSYPRQGPEAFF.